This T cell receptor (beta chain) stems from a study of technical replicates of blood from several donors. Profiled with immunoSEQ multiplex PCR; TCRdb holds only in-frame clones, not every one. The profile shows tens of thousands of clones, about 98% of them singletons. Germline V gives CDR1 MGHDK, CDR2 SYGVNS. The CDR3 extends over 14 amino acids. Trimming took off 4 bases at V and 6 bases at J, with 12 bases between the two ends. The chain is built from TRBV25-1 and TRBJ2-2, with a possible D match to TRBD2 (7 bases). This TCR derives from a human donor in good health. The specimen was T cells isolated from PBMCs. CDR3 sequence: CASSGGGPAGELFF. The CDR3 bases are TGTGCCAGCAGTGGGGGGGGGCCCGCCGGGGAGCTGTTTTTT.